Reported below is one T cell receptor beta chain. This specimen belongs to a study of control samples from healthy donors and cancer patients. Germline-derived CDR1 and CDR2 are LGHDT and YNNKEL (reference sequence). V lost 2 bases, J lost 2 bases, and 3 bases stayed unmatched. The CDR3 is 16 residues long. Data came from immunoSEQ multiplex PCR; TCRdb stores just in-frame clones and leaves some out. In the table there are around 50,000 clones, 95% to 96% of which are singletons. V and J are TRBV3-1 (or the pseudogene TRBV3-2) and TRBJ2-1, with 10 bases that match TRBD2. Sequencing used blood. The TCR sequence derives from a woman aged 25 to 39 in good health. The CDR3: CASSQQREGPYNEQFF. The DNA of the CDR3 is TGTGCCAGCAGCCAACAGCGGGAGGGACCCTACAATGAGCAGTTCTTC.